This TCR beta chain appears in the sequencing data of a study of T-cell reconstitution after alpha-beta-depleted transplantation in children. Whole-study findings and limits: T-cell counts and diversity at one year post-transplant came mainly from newly produced T cells. Surviving recipient T cells and thymic progenitors accounted for the high day-60 TCRbeta diversity observed in some patients.

This clonotype was seen ten or more times. Its antigen is still unknown. The authors prepared the TCRbeta library with unique molecular identifiers. Each CDR3 protein gets one entry after TCRdb re-called the PCR reads with MiXCR. The sample has 250,000 to 300,000 distinct CDR3 sequences; roughly 10% are singletons. With V trimmed by 2 bases and J by 5 bases, 5 bases remained unmatched. Germline values: CDR1 ENHRY, CDR2 SYGVKD. This CDR3 has 15 amino acids. This receptor was identified in a male patient aged 2 to 9 who had a stem cell transplant for chronic granulomatous disease, so the T cells may come from the graft donor. This chain connects TRBV10-3 to TRBJ2-1; 8 bases agree with TRBD1. This specimen consisted of peripheral blood, obtained 180 days after TCRalphabeta/CD19-depleted stem cell transplant. Here the CDR3 reads CAISEPGQGDNEQFF. CDR3 DNA: TGTGCCATCAGTGAGCCCGGACAGGGTGACAATGAGCAGTTCTTC.